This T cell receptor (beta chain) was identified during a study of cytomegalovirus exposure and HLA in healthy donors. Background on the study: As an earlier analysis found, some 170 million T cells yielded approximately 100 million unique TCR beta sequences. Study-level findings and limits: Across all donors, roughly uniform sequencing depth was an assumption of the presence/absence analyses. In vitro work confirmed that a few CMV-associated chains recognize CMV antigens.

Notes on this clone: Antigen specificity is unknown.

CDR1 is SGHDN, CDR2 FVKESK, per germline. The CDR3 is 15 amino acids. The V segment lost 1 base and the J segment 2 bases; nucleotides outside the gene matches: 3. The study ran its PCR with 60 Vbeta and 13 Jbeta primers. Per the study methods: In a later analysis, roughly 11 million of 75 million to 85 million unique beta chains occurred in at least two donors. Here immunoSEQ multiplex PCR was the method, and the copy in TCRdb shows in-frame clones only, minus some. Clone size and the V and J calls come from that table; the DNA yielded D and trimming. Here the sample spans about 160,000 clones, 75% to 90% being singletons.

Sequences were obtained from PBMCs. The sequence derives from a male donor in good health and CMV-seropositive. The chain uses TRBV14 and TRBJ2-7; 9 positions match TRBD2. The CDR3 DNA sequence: TGTGCCAGCAGCCAAGGCCTAGCGGGAACCTACGAGCAGTACTTC. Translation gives CASSQGLAGTYEQYF.